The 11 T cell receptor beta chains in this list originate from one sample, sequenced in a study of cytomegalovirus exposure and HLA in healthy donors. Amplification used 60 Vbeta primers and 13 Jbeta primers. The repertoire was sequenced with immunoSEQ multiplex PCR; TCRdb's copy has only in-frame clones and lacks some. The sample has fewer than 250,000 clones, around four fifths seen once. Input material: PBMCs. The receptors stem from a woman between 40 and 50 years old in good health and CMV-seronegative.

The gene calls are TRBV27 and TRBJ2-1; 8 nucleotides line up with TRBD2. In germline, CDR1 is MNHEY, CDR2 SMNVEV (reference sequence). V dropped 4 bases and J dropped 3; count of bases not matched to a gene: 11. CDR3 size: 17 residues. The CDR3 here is CASSSEGGRPIYNEQFF. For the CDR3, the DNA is TGTGCCAGCAGTTCGGAGGGCGGGAGGCCTATCTACAATGAGCAGTTCTTC.

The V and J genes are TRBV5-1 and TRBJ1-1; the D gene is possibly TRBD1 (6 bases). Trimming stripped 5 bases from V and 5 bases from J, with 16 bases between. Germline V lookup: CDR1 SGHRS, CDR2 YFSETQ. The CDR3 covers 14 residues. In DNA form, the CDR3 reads TGCGCCAGCAGACACAGGGTGGGTAATACTGAAGCTTTCTTT. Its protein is CASRHRVGNTEAFF.

The CDR3 is CASSGRQGSYEQYF. The CDR3 nucleotides are TGCGCCAGCAGCGGAAGACAGGGGTCCTACGAGCAGTACTTC. The chain links TRBV5-1 to TRBJ2-7, with 8 bases identical to TRBD1. CDR3 size: 14 residues. Germline V gene sequence: CDR1 SGHRS, CDR2 YFSETQ. The ends lost 4 bases at V and 1 base at J; junction bases unmatched: 4.

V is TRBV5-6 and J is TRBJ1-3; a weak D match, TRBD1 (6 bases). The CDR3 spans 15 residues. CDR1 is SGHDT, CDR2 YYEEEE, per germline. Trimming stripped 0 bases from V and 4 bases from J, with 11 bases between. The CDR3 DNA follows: TGTGCCAGCAGCTTGGCCCAGGGGAGAGGAAACACCATATATTTT. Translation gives CASSLAQGRGNTIYF.

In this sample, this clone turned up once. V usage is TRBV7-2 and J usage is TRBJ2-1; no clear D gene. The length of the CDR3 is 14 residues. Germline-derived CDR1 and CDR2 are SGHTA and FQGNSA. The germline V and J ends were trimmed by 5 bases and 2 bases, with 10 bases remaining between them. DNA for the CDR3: TGTGCCAGCAGCCCCCTGGCCACCTACAATGAGCAGTTCTTC. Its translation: CASSPLATYNEQFF.

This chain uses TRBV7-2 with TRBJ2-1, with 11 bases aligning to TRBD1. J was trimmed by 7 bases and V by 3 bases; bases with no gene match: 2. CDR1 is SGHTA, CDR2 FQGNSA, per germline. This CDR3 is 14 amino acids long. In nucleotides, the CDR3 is TGTGCCAGCAGCTTGGGGACAGGGGGGAATGAGCAGTTCTTC. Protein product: CASSLGTGGNEQFF.

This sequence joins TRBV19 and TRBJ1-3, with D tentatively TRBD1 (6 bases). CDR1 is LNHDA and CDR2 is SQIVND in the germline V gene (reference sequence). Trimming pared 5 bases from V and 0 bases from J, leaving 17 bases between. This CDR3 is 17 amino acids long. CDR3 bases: TGTGCCAGTAGTTCTAAACCAGGGGTAAGCTCTGGAAACACCATATATTTT. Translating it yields CASSSKPGVSSGNTIYF.

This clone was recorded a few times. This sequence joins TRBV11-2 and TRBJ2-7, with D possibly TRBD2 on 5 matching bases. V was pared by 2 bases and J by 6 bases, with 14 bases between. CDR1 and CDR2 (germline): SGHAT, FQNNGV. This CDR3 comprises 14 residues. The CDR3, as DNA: TGTGCCAGCAGCTTAAGAGGGAATCTCGGCGAGCAGTACGTC. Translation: CASSLRGNLGEQYV.

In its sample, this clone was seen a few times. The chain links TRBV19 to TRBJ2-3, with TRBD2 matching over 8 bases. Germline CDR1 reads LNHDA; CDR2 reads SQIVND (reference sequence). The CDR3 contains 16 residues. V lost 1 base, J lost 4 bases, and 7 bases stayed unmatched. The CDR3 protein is CASSIVHSGGPDTQYF. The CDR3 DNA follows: TGTGCCAGTAGTATAGTCCATTCGGGAGGGCCAGATACGCAGTATTTT.

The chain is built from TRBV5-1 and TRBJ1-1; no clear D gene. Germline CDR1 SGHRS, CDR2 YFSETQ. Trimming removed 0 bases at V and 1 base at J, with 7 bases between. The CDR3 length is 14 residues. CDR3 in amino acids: CASSLVSQNTEAFF. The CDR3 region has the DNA TGCGCCAGCAGCTTGGTCAGTCAGAACACTGAAGCTTTCTTT.

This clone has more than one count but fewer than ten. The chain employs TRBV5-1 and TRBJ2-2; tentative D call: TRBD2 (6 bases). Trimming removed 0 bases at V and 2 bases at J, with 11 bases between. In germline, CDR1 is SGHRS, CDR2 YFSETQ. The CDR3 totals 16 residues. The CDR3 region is CASSLDAGPNTGELFF. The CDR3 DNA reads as TGCGCCAGCAGCTTGGATGCGGGACCTAACACCGGGGAGCTGTTTTTT.